Each of the 2 T cell receptor beta chains below was sequenced from the same sample in a study of cytomegalovirus exposure and HLA in healthy donors. Primers: 60 Vbeta forward and 13 Jbeta reverse. Clones were sequenced by immunoSEQ multiplex PCR, and TCRdb holds only the in-frame ones, with some missing. The repertoire holds approximately 220,000 clones, with approximately 79% as singletons. Source material: PBMCs. The receptors here all came from a girl aged 2-15 years in good health and CMV-seronegative.

The rearrangement uses TRBV5-4 and TRBJ2-6; D remains unclear. The CDR3 covers 18 residues. CDR1 SGHNT and CDR2 YYREEE come from the germline V gene (reference sequence). V lost 0 bases to trimming and J lost 0 bases, with 13 bases between them. The CDR3 sequence is CASSLGDTLISGANVLTF. In DNA form, the CDR3 reads TGTGCCAGCAGCTTGGGCGACACCCTAATCTCTGGGGCCAACGTCCTGACTTTC.

V gene TRBV11-2 combines with J gene TRBJ1-1; D remains ambiguous. The CDR3 loop spans 11 amino acids. The germline CDR1 and CDR2 sequences are SGHAT and FQNNGV. V was shortened by 8 bases and J by 4 bases, with 8 bases between the two germline ends. The CDR3 spells CASAHATEAFF. CDR3 bases: TGTGCCAGCGCACACGCCACTGAAGCTTTCTTT.